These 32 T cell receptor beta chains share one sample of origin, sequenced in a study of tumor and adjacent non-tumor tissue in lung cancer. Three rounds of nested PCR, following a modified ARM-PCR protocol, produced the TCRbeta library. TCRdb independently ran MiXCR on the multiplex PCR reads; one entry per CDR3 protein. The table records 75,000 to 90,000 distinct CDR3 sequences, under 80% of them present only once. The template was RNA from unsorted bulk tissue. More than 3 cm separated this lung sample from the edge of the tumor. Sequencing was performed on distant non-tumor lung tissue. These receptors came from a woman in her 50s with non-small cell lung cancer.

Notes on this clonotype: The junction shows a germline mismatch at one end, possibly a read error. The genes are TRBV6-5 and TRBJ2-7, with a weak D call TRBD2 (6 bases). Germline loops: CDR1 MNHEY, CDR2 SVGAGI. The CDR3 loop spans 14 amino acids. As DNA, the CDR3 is TGTGCTAGCAGATACGGGGGAGCCCCCTACGAGCAGTACTTC. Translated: CASRYGGAPYEQYF.

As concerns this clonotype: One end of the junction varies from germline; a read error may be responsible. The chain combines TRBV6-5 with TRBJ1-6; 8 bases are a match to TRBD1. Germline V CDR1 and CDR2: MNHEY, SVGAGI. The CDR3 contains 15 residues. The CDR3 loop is CTSSHQGAGSSPLHF. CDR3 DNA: TGCACCAGCAGCCATCAGGGGGCGGGAAGTTCACCCCTCCACTTT.

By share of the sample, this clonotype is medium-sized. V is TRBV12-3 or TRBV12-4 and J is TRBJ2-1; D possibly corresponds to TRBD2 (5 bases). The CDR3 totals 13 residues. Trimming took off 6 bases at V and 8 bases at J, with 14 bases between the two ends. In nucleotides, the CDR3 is TGTGCCAGCAGCCTAGGGTCCGGGGATGAGCAGTTCTTC. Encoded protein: CASSLGSGDEQFF.

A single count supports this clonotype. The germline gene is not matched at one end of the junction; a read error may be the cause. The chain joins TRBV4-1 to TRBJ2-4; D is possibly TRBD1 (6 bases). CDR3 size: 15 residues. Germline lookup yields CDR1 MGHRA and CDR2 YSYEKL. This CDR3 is CASCQQGLAKNIQYF. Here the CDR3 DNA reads TGCGCCAGCTGCCAGCAGGGGCTAGCCAAAAACATTCAGTACTTC.

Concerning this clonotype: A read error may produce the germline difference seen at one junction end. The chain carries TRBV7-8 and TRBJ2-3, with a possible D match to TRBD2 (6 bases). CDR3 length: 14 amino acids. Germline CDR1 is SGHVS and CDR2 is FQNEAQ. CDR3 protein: CASTLAGRTDTQYF. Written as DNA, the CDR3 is TGTGCTAGCACACTAGCAGGGCGCACAGATACGCAGTATTTT.

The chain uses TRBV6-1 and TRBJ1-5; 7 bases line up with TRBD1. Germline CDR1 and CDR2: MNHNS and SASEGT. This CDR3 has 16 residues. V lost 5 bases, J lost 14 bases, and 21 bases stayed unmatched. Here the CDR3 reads CASSHLLTGNDQPKHF. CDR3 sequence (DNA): TGTGCCAGCAGTCACCTACTGACAGGGAACGATCAGCCAAAGCATTTT.

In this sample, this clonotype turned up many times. CDR3 sequence (DNA): TGTGCCAGCAGCCAAGCCCCGGGGCGAGGGACCTACAATGAGCAGTTCTTC. This encodes CASSQAPGRGTYNEQFF. The rearrangement joins TRBV5-5 to TRBJ2-1; D tentatively fits TRBD1 or TRBD2 (5 bases each). Trimming shortened V by 4 bases and J by 2 bases, and 19 bases separated the two germline ends. The CDR3 has 17 residues. In germline, CDR1 is SGHKS, CDR2 YYEKEE (reference sequence).

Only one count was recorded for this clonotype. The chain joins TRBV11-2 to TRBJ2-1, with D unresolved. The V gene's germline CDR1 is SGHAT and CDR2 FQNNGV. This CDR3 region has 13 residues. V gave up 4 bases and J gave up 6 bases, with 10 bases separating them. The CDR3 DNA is TGTGCCAGCAGCTCAGAGGCAGTCAATGAGCAGTTCTTC. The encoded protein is CASSSEAVNEQFF.

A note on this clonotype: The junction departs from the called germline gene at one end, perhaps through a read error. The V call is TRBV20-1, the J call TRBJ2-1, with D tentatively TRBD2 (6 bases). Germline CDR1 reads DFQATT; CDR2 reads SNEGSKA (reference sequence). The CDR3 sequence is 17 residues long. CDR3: CNARPTPSATPYNEQFF. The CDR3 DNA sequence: TGCAATGCTAGACCCACCCCTAGCGCGACTCCCTACAATGAGCAGTTCTTC.

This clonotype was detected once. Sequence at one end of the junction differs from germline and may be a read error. CDR3 sequence (DNA): TGCTGCGTTACAACGGTGGGCGCTGAAGCTTTCTTT. Its translation: CCVTTVGAEAFF. The rearrangement links TRBV29-1 to TRBJ1-1; no definite D call. There are 12 residues in the CDR3. Germline V gene data show CDR1 as SQVTM and CDR2 as ANQGSEA.

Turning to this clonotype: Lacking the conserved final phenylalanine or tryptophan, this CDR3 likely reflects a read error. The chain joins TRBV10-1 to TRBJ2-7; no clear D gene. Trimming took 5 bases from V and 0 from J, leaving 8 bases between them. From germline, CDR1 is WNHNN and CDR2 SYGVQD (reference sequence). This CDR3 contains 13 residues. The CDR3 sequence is CASSKSHSYEQYL. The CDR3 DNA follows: TGCGCCAGCAGTAAATCGCACTCCTACGAGCAGTACTTG.

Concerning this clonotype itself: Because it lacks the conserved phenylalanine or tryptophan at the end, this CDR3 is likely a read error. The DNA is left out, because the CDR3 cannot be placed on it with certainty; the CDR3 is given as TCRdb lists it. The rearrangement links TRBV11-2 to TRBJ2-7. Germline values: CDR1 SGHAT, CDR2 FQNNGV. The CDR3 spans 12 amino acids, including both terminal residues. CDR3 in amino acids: CASSLGAYRQYL.

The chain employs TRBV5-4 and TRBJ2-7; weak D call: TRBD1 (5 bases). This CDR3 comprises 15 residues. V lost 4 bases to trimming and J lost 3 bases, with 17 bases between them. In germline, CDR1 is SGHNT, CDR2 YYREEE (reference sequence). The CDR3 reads CASSRNPRQNYEQYF. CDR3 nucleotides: TGTGCCAGCAGCCGCAATCCGAGACAGAACTACGAGCAGTACTTC.

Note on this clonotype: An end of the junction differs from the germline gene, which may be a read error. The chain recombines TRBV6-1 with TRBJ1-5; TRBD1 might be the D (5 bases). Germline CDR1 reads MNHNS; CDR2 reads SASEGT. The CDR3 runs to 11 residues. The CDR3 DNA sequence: TGCGCCTGGAGGGGCCGCCAGCCCCAGCACTTT. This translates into CAWRGRQPQHF.

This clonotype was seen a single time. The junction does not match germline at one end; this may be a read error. Written as DNA, the CDR3 is TGTGCTACCGGACTGATAACCTACGAGCAGCACTTC. This codes for CATGLITYEQHF. This chain connects TRBV10-3 to TRBJ2-7; possibly TRBD2 for D (5 bases). The CDR3 sequence is 12 residues long. Germline CDR1 and CDR2: ENHRY and SYGVKD.

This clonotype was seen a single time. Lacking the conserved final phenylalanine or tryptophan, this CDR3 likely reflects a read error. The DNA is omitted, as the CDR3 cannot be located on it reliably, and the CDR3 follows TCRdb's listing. The CDR3 loop reads CASTSQGADTEAFV. The chain links TRBV6-5 to TRBJ1-1; the table's TRBD1 call for D was not verified on the DNA. Germline V lookup: CDR1 MNHEY, CDR2 SVGAGI. The CDR3 comprises 14 residues, both ends counted.

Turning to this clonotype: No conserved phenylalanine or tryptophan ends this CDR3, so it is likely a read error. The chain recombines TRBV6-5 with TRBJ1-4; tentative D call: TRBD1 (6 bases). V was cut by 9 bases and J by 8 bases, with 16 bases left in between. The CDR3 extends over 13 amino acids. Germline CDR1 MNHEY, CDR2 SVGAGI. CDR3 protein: CAREGKGGEKLFL. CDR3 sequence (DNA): TGTGCCAGGGAAGGGAAAGGGGGGGAAAAACTGTTTCTT.

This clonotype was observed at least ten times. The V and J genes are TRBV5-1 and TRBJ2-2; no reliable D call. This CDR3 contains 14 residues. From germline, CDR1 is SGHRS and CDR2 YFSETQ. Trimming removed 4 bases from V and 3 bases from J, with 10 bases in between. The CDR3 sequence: CASSIIADTGELFF. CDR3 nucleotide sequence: TGCGCCAGCAGCATAATAGCAGACACCGGGGAGCTGTTTTTT. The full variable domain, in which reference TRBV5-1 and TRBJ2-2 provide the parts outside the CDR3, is KAGVTQTPRYLIKTRGQQVTLSCSPISGHRSVSWYQQTPGQGLQFLFEYFSETQRNKGNFPGRFSGRQFSNSRSEMNVSTLELGDSALYLCASSIIADTGELFFGEGSRLTVL.

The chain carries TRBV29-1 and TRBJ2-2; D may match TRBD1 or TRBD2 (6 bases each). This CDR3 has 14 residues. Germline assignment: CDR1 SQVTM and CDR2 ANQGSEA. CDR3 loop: CSARGVAGVGELFF. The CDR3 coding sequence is TGCAGTGCTAGGGGGGTCGCTGGGGTCGGGGAGCTGTTTTTT.

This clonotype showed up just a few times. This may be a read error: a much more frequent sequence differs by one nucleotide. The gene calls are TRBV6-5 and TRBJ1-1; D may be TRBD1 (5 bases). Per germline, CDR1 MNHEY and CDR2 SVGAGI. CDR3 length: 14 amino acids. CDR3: CVSSYSRGAHEAFF. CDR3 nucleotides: TGTGTCAGCAGTTACTCGCGGGGCGCCCATGAAGCTTTCTTT.

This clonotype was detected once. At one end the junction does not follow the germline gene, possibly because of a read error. CDR3 region: CDSSEYQAGGYEQYF. CDR3 sequence (DNA): TGTGACAGCAGTGAATATCAAGCGGGAGGGTACGAGCAGTACTTC. The V call is TRBV6-1, the J call TRBJ2-7; TRBD2 matches 10 bases. CDR1 is MNHNS, CDR2 SASEGT, per germline. The CDR3 is made up of 15 amino acids.

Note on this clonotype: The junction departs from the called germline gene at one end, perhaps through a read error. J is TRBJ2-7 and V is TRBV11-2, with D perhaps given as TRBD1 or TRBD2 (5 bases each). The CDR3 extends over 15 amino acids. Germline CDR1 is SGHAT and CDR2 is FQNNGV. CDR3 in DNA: TGTGCCAGCGGCACCGGGGCAGGGCGCACCTACAAGCAGTACTTC. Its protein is CASGTGAGRTYKQYF. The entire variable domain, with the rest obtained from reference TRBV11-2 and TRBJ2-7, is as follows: EAGVAQSPRYKIIEKRQSVAFWCNPISGHATLYWYQQILGQGPKLLIQFQNNGVVDDSQLPKDRFSAERLKGVDSTLKIQPAKLEDSAVYLCASGTGAGRTYKQYFGPGTRLTVT.

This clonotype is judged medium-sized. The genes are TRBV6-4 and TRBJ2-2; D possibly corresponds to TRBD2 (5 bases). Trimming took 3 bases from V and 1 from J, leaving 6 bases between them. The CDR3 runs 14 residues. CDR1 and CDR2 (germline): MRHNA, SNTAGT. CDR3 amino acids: CASSEAENTGELFF. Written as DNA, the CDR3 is TGTGCCAGCAGTGAAGCGGAGAACACCGGGGAGCTGTTTTTT.

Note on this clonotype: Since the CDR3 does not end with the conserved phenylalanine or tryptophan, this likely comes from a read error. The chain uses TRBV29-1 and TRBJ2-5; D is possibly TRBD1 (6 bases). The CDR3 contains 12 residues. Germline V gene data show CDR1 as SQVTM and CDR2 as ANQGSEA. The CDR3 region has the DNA TGCAGCGGGGCCAGGGGCCAAAAGACCCAGTACTTA. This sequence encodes CSGARGQKTQYL.

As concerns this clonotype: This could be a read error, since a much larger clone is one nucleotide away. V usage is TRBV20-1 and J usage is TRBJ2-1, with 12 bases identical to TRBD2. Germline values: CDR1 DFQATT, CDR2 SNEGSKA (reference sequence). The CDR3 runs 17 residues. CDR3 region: CSTRDLLLAGGKGEQFF. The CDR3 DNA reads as TGCAGTACTAGAGATCTTCTGCTAGCGGGAGGGAAGGGTGAGCAGTTCTTC.

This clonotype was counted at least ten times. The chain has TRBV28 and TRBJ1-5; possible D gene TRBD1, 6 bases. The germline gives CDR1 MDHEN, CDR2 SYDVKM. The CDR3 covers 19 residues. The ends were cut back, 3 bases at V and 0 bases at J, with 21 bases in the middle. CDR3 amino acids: CASSFILSGTPYSNQPQHF. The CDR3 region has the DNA TGTGCCAGCAGTTTTATTCTCTCCGGGACACCATATAGCAATCAGCCCCAGCATTTT. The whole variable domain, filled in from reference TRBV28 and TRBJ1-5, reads DVKVTQSSRYLVKRTGEKVFLECVQDMDHENMFWYRQDPGLGLRLIYFSYDVKMKEKGDIPEGYSVSREKKERFSLILESASTNQTSMYLCASSFILSGTPYSNQPQHFGDGTRLSIL.

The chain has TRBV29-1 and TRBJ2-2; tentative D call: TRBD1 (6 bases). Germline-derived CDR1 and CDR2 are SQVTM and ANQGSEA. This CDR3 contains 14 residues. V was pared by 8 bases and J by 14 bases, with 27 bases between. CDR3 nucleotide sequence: TGCAGCATTTCGGACAGAGAGTACACCGAGGATCTGTTTTTT. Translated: CSISDREYTEDLFF.

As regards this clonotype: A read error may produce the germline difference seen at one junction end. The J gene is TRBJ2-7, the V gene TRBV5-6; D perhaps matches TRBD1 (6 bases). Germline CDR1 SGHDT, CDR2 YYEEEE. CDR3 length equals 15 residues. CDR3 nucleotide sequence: TGTGCCAGCAGCTTGAAGGCGCAGGGGACCTACGAGCAGCATTTC. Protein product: CASSLKAQGTYEQHF.

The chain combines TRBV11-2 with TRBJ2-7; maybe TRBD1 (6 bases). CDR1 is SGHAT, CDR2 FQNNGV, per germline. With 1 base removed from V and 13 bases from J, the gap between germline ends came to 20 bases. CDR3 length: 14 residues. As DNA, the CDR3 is TGTGCCAGCAGCTTAGTTAGGGACAACTACGAACACTACTTC. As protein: CASSLVRDNYEHYF.

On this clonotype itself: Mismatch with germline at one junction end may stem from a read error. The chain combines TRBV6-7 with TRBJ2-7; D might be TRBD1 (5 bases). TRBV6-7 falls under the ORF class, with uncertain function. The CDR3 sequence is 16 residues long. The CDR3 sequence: CASSSAAPRGPYVKYF. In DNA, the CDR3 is TGCGCCAGCAGTTCCGCAGCGCCTAGGGGTCCCTACGTGAAGTACTTC.

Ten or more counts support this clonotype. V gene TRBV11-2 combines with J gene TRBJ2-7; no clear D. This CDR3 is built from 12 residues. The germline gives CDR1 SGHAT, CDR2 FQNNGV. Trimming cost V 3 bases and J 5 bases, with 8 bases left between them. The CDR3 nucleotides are TGTGCCAGCAGCTTTAATGCCCACGAGCAGTACTTC. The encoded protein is CASSFNAHEQYF.

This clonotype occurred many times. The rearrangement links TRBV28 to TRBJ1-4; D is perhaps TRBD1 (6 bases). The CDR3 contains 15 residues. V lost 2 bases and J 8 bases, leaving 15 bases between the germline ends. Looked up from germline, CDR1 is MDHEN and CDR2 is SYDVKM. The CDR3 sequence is CASSLTGPSGEKLFF. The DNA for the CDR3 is TGTGCCAGCAGTTTAACAGGGCCGAGTGGCGAAAAACTGTTTTTT.